These 6 T cell receptor beta chains came from one sample sequenced in a study of control samples from healthy donors and cancer patients (dated by TCRdb to about 2020). Library method: the immunoSEQ multiplex PCR assay. In TCRdb, the immuneACCESS table is reduced to in-frame sequences with V and J assigned. These tables do not hold every clone; where another copy was compared, an unresolved V gene accounts for under half, and the others remain unexplained. For this sample the table gives about 130,000 clones, of which about 88% were detected only once. Of the sample, 1.5% to 2% is held by the ten largest clones. Sequencing input: blood. These receptors came from a man between 18 and 35 years old in good health.

The V and J genes are TRBV28 and TRBJ1-2; D call uncertain. CDR1 and CDR2 from the germline V gene are MDHEN and SYDVKM. CDR3 length: 15 amino acids. The V end lost 2 bases, the J end lost 6 bases, and 16 bases lay between the germline ends. The CDR3 region is CASSLSSSGKDGYTF. DNA of the CDR3: TGTGCCAGCAGTTTAAGTTCATCGGGGAAGGATGGCTACACCTTC.

The gene calls are TRBV15 and TRBJ2-4; 11 bases fit TRBD1. The V and J ends lost 0 bases and 7 bases, in that order; junction bases with no gene match: 5. This CDR3 contains 16 residues. CDR1 is LNHNV and CDR2 is YYDKDF in the germline V gene (reference sequence). The CDR3 region is CATSRDGQGAVNIQYF. The DNA for the CDR3 is TGTGCCACCAGCAGAGACGGACAGGGGGCTGTCAACATTCAGTACTTC.

The chain links TRBV18 to TRBJ1-1, with TRBD1 identical over 7 bases. CDR3 length: 13 residues. Looked up from germline, CDR1 is KGHSH and CDR2 is LQKENI. With 1 base clipped from V and 5 bases from J, the junction kept 1 base outside the gene matches. This chain's CDR3 is CASSPRGQTEAFF. CDR3 DNA sequence: TGTGCCAGCTCACCACGGGGACAGACTGAAGCTTTCTTT.

The chain uses TRBV13 and TRBJ2-1; TRBD2 agrees at 13 bases. V lost 4 bases and J lost 7; bases outside the gene matches: 10. The CDR3 runs to 17 residues. From germline, CDR1 is PRHDT and CDR2 FYEKMQ (reference sequence). The CDR3 is CASSSGGLAGRFNEQFF. CDR3 sequence (DNA): TGTGCCAGCAGCTCGGGGGGACTAGCGGGAAGGTTTAATGAGCAGTTCTTC.

V gene TRBV6-2 or TRBV6-3 combines with J gene TRBJ2-7, with 10 bases fitting TRBD2. CDR1 is MNHEY, CDR2 SVGEGT, per germline. The CDR3 is 15 amino acids. V shed 0 bases, J shed 2 bases, and the junction held 1 base outside the gene matches. The CDR3 loop reads CASSYSLAGAYEQYF. CDR3 nucleotides: TGTGCCAGCAGTTACTCGCTAGCGGGAGCCTACGAGCAGTACTTC.

The V gene is TRBV5-1, the J gene TRBJ1-1; D is uncertain. Per the germline V gene, CDR1 is SGHRS and CDR2 is YFSETQ. Trimming removed 2 bases from V and 1 base from J, with 9 bases in between. The CDR3 is 14 amino acids. In nucleotides, the CDR3 is TGCGCCAGCAGCTTCCAGGAGGGGAACACTGAAGCTTTCTTT. Translated, it gives CASSFQEGNTEAFF.